The T cell receptor beta chain described here comes from a study of shared T cell receptors in the human thymus. This clone was observed a few times. CDR3 length: 15 residues. Germline V gene data show CDR1 as SGHDT and CDR2 as YYEEEE. The J segment lost 3 bases and the V segment lost 4 bases, leaving 6 bases of the junction unmatched. Using immunoSEQ multiplex PCR, the repertoire was profiled, and TCRdb retains in-frame clones only, with some absent. This sample has roughly 550,000 clones, with roughly 74% found just once. The same data also contributed to another study, on human thymus T cells.

The rearrangement links TRBV5-6 to TRBJ2-1; TRBD1 matches at 8 bases. The TCR was taken from a boy under two years old with a congenital heart defect. The sample comprised thymocytes. The CDR3 protein is CASSEDRDLYNEQFF. In nucleotides, the CDR3 is TGTGCCAGCAGCGAGGACAGGGACCTCTACAATGAGCAGTTCTTC.